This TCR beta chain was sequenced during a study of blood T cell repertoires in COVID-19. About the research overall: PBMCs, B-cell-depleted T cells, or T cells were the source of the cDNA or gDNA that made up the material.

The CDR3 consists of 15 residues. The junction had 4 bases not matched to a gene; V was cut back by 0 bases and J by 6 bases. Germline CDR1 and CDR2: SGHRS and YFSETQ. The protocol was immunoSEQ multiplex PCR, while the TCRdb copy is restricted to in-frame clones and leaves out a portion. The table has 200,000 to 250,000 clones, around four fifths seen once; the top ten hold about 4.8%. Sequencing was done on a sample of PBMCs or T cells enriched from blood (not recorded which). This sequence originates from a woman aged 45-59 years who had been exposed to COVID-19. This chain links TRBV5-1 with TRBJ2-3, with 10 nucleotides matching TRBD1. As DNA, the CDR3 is TGCGCCAGCAGCTTGGAGGGACAGGGGTACGATACGCAGTATTTT. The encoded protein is CASSLEGQGYDTQYF.